The 17 T cell receptor beta chains below all came from one sample that was sequenced in a study of PD-1 blockade in classical Hodgkin lymphoma. Using immunoSEQ multiplex PCR, the repertoire was profiled, and TCRdb retains in-frame clones only, with some absent. The table includes about 28,000 clones, approximately 90% detected once. The time point is: newly diagnosed, previously untreated cHL patient sample. Material for sequencing was peripheral blood mononuclear cells (PBMCs). The source of these receptors is a human donor with classical Hodgkin lymphoma.

The chain joins TRBV4-3 to TRBJ2-1, with a possible D match to TRBD2 (6 bases). This CDR3 has 15 residues. The germline gives CDR1 LGHNA, CDR2 YSLEER. Trimming took off 0 bases at V and 0 bases at J, with 6 bases between the two ends. In nucleotides, the CDR3 is TGCGCCAGCAGCCAAGATAGCGGCTCCTACAATGAGCAGTTCTTC. It specifies CASSQDSGSYNEQFF.

This chain joins TRBV28 and TRBJ1-1; a possible D gene is TRBD1 (5 bases). Trimming took off 7 bases at V and 1 base at J, with 10 bases between the two ends. This CDR3 contains 13 residues. The germline gives CDR1 MDHEN, CDR2 SYDVKM. The CDR3 DNA reads as TGTGCCAGCAAAGGGCAGGGGAACACTGAAGCTTTCTTT. As protein: CASKGQGNTEAFF.

The chain recombines TRBV18 with TRBJ2-7; no clear D. The CDR3 extends over 13 amino acids. Germline CDR1 reads KGHSH; CDR2 reads LQKENI. V was trimmed by 2 bases and J by 2 bases, leaving 7 bases between them. The CDR3 coding sequence is TGTGCCAGCTCACCAGGGAATCCCTACGAGCAGTACTTC. As protein: CASSPGNPYEQYF.

The chain is built from TRBV9 and TRBJ2-1; TRBD1 agrees at 7 bases. J lost 7 bases, V lost 0 bases, and 7 bases had no gene match. This CDR3 contains 15 residues. Germline V gene data show CDR1 as SGDLS and CDR2 as YYNGEE. The CDR3 DNA reads TGTGCCAGCAGCGTAGGAAGCAAACAGGGGAATGAGCAGTTCTTC. Amino acids: CASSVGSKQGNEQFF.

The chain joins TRBV4-2 to TRBJ1-2, with TRBD1 as a possible D gene (6 bases). CDR1 and CDR2 from the germline V gene are LGHNA and YNFKEQ. V gave up 0 bases and J gave up 14 bases, with 13 bases separating them. The CDR3 is 12 residues long. CDR3 residues: CASSQEGADLTF. The CDR3, as DNA: TGTGCCAGCAGCCAAGAGGGGGCGGATTTGACCTTC.

J is TRBJ2-1 and V is TRBV9, with TRBD1 identical over 10 bases. The V and J ends lost 4 bases and 3 bases, in that order; junction bases with no gene match: 7. This CDR3 is built from 16 residues. CDR1 is SGDLS, CDR2 YYNGEE, per germline. CDR3 in DNA: TGTGCCAGCAGCACCGGACAGGGGGGATACTACAATGAGCAGTTCTTC. It specifies CASSTGQGGYYNEQFF.

V is TRBV9 and J is TRBJ2-7; 12 bases agree with TRBD2. CDR1 and CDR2 (germline): SGDLS, YYNGEE. The CDR3 extends over 19 amino acids. The J segment lost 4 bases and the V segment lost 4 bases, leaving 18 bases of the junction unmatched. The CDR3 protein is CASSPERLAGEDEQYEQYF. The CDR3 DNA sequence: TGTGCCAGCAGCCCAGAGCGACTAGCGGGAGAAGATGAACAATACGAGCAGTACTTC.

The V gene is TRBV29-1, the J gene TRBJ2-2; 8 positions match TRBD2. The trim removed 5 bases at V and 5 bases at J, leaving 4 bases unmatched. Per the germline V gene, CDR1 is SQVTM and CDR2 is ANQGSEA. This CDR3 spans 13 amino acids. CDR3: CSVTTSGTGELFF. The CDR3 DNA is TGCAGCGTTACTACTAGCGGAACCGGGGAGCTGTTTTTT.

CDR3 loop: CASSPRDPGSGNTIYF. The CDR3 DNA follows: TGTGCCAGCTCACCCCGGGACCCAGGCTCTGGAAACACCATATATTTT. V usage is TRBV18 and J usage is TRBJ1-3; D might be TRBD1 (5 bases). Trimming removed 3 bases at V and 0 bases at J, with 12 bases between. This CDR3 has 16 amino acids. Germline CDR1 KGHSH, CDR2 LQKENI.

This sequence joins TRBV30 and TRBJ2-3; perhaps TRBD2 as D (6 bases). The V gene's germline CDR1 is GTSNPN and CDR2 SVGIG (reference sequence). This CDR3 is 14 amino acids long. The germline V and J ends were trimmed by 2 bases and 2 bases, with 11 bases remaining between them. CDR3 sequence reads: CAWSRAGPTDTQYF. CDR3 nucleotides: TGTGCCTGGAGTCGAGCGGGTCCCACAGATACGCAGTATTTT.

The chain uses TRBV10-3 and TRBJ2-7, with TRBD1 matching over 8 bases. CDR1 is ENHRY, CDR2 SYGVKD, per germline. CDR3 length: 14 residues. The V gene end was trimmed by 3 bases and the J gene end by 5 bases; junction bases not matched to a gene: 6. The CDR3 here is CAISEGQGLHEQYF. The CDR3 coding sequence is TGTGCCATCAGTGAAGGACAGGGTCTACACGAGCAGTACTTC.

The chain employs TRBV5-4 and TRBJ2-2; D ambiguous. The CDR3 contains 14 residues. V gave up 0 bases and J gave up 1 base, with 4 bases separating them. The germline V gene encodes CDR1 SGHNT and CDR2 YYREEE (reference sequence). The CDR3 loop is CASSLVGNTGELFF. CDR3 sequence (DNA): TGTGCCAGCAGCTTGGTTGGGAACACCGGGGAGCTGTTTTTT.

The chain carries TRBV5-1 and TRBJ2-5; the match to TRBD1 covers 11 bases. The V segment lost 0 bases and the J segment 4 bases; nucleotides outside the gene matches: 5. This CDR3 spans 16 amino acids. The germline gives CDR1 SGHRS, CDR2 YFSETQ. CDR3 protein: CASSLGWTGGGETQYF. CDR3 sequence (DNA): TGCGCCAGCAGCTTGGGGTGGACAGGGGGCGGAGAGACCCAGTACTTC.

This rearrangement joins TRBV6-5 to TRBJ2-7; 7 nucleotides match TRBD2. Germline trimming cut 10 bases from V and 1 base from J; bases unmatched to any gene: 4. The germline V gene has CDR1 MNHEY and CDR2 SVGAGI. This CDR3 comprises 12 residues. Here the CDR3 reads CATKRGSYEQYF. The CDR3 DNA reads as TGTGCCACCAAGCGGGGTTCCTACGAGCAGTACTTC.

The chain links TRBV20-1 to TRBJ2-7; D is unclear. Between the trimmed V and J ends, which lost 2 bases and 6 bases, there was a span of 8 bases. The germline gives CDR1 DFQATT, CDR2 SNEGSKA (reference sequence). The CDR3 extends over 11 amino acids. CDR3 sequence: CSARSDREQYF. For the CDR3, the DNA is TGCAGTGCTAGATCTGACCGCGAGCAGTACTTC.

The V call is TRBV5-1, the J call TRBJ1-1, with D maybe TRBD1 (6 bases). There are 15 residues in the CDR3. V dropped 4 bases and J dropped 1 base, with 14 bases sitting between them. Germline V gene lookup returns CDR1 SGHRS and CDR2 YFSETQ. The CDR3 protein is CASSPLGGGNTEAFF. In nucleotides, the CDR3 is TGCGCCAGCAGCCCGCTAGGGGGAGGGAACACTGAAGCTTTCTTT.

This clone is a singleton in its sample. The rearrangement uses TRBV10-1 and TRBJ1-3; a possible D gene is TRBD1 (6 bases). Trimming left V 3 bases short and J 3 bases short, with 9 bases between. There are 14 residues in the CDR3. Germline CDR1 WNHNN, CDR2 SYGVQD (reference sequence). Here the CDR3 reads CASSDGGFGNTIYF. The CDR3 DNA is TGCGCCAGCAGTGACGGGGGCTTTGGAAACACCATATATTTT.